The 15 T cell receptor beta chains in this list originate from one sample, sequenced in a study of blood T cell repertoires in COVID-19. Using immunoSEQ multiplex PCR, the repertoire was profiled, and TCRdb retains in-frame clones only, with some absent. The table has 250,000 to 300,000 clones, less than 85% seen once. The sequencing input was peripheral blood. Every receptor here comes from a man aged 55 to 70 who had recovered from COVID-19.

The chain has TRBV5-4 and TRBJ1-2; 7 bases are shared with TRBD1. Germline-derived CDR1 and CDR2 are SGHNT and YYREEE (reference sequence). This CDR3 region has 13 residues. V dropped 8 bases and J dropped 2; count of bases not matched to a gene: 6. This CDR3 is CASNPTGNYGYTF. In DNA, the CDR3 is TGTGCCAGTAACCCGACAGGGAACTATGGCTACACCTTC.

CDR3 amino acids: CASSRGVIDSPLHF. The CDR3 DNA reads TGTGCCAGCAGCAGGGGGGTGATTGATTCACCCCTCCACTTT. This chain connects TRBV21-1 to TRBJ1-6. TRBV21-1 counts as a pseudogene. CDR3 length equals 14 residues.

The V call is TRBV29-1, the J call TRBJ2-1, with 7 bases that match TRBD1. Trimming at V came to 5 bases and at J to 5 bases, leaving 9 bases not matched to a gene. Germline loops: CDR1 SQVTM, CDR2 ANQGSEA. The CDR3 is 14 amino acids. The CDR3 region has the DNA TGCAGCGTTCGGGCACAGGGGCTCAACAATGAGCAGTTCTTC. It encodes CSVRAQGLNNEQFF.

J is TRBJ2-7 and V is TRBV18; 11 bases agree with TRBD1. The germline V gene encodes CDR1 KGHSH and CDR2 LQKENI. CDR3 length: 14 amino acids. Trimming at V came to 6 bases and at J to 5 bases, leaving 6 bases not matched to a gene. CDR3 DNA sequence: TGTGCCAGCTCCCTCGGGACAGGGGGGGACGAGCAGTACTTC. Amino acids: CASSLGTGGDEQYF.

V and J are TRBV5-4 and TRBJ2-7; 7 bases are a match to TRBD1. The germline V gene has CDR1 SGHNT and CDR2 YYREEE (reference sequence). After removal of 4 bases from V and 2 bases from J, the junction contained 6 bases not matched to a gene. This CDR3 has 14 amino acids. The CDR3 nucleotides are TGTGCCAGCAGCCCGGGACAGAAAACCTACGAGCAGTACTTC. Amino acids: CASSPGQKTYEQYF.

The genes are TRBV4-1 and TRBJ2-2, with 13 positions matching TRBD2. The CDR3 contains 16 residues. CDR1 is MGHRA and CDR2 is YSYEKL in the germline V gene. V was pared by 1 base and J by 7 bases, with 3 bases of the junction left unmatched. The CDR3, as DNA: TGCGCCAGCAGCCAAGGACTAGCGGGAGGCGGCGGGGAGCTGTTTTTT. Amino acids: CASSQGLAGGGGELFF.

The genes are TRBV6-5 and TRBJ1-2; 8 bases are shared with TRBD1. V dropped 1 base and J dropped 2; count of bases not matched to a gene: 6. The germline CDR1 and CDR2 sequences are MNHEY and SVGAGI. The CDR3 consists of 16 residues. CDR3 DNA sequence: TGTGCCAGCAGTTACTATGCTCAGGGGGCAAACTATGGCTACACCTTC. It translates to CASSYYAQGANYGYTF.

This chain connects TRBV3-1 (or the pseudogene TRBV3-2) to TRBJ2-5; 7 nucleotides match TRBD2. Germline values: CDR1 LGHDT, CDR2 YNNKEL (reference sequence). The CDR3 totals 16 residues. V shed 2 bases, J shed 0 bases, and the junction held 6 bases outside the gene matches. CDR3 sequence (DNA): TGTGCCAGCAGCCAATATTTGGGAGGGGACCAAGAGACCCAGTACTTC. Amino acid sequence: CASSQYLGGDQETQYF.

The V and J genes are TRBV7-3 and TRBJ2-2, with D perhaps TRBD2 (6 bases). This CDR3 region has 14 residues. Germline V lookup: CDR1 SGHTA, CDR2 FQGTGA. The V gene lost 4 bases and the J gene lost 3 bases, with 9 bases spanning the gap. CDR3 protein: CASSSPGDTGELFF. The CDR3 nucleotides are TGTGCCAGCAGCTCCCCGGGAGACACCGGGGAGCTGTTTTTT.

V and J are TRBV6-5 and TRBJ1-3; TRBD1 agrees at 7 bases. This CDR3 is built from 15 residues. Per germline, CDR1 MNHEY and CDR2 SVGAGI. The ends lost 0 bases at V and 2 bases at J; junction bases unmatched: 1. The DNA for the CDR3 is TGTGCCAGCAGTTACTCGACAGGGACTGGAAACACCATATATTTT. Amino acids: CASSYSTGTGNTIYF.

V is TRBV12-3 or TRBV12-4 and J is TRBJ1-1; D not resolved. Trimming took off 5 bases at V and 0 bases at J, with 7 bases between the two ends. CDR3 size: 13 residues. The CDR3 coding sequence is TGTGCCAGCAGTCCGCCAGTGAACACTGAAGCTTTCTTT. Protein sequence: CASSPPVNTEAFF.

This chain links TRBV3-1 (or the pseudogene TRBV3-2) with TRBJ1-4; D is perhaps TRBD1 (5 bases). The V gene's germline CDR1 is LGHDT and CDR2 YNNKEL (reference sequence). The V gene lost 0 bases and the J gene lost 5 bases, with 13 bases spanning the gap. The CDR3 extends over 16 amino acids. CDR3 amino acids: CASSQERGAGNEKLFF. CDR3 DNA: TGTGCCAGCAGCCAAGAACGCGGGGCGGGGAATGAAAAACTGTTTTTT.

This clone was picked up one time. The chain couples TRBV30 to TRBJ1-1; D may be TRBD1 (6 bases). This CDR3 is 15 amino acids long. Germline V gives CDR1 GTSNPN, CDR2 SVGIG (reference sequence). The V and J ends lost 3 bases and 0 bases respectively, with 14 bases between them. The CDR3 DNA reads TGTGCCTGGAGGAAAACCCAGGGGATGAACACTGAAGCTTTCTTT. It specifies CAWRKTQGMNTEAFF.

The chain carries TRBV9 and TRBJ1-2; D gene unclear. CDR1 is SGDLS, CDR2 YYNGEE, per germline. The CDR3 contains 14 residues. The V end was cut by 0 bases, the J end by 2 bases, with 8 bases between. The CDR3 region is CASSVDLLNYGYTF. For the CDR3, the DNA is TGTGCCAGCAGCGTAGATCTCCTAAACTATGGCTACACCTTC.

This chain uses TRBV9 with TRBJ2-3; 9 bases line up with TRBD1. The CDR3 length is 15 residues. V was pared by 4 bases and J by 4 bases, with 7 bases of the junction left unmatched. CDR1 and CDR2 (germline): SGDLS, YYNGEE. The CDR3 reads CASSPRGDRADTQYF. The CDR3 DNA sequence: TGTGCCAGCAGCCCCAGAGGGGACAGGGCAGATACGCAGTATTTT.